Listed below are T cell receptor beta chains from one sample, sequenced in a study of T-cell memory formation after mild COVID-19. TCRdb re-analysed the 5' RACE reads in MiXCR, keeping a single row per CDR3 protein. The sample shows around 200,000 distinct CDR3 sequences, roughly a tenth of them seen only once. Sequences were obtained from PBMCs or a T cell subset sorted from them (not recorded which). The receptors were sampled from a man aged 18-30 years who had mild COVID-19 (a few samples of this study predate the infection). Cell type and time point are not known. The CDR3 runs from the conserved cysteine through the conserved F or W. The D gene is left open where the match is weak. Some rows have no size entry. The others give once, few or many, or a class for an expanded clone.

CDR3nt: TGCGCCAGCAGCTTGATCAGGGGGAACACAGATACGCAGTATTTT; CDR3aa: CASSLIRGNTDTQYF; abundance: many; j_gene: TRBJ2-3; d_gene: TRBD1; v_gene: TRBV5-1
CDR3nt: TGTGCCAGCAGCGTGGGGCAGGGGCGAGAAAAACTGTTTTTT; CDR3aa: CASSVGQGREKLFF; abundance: few; j_gene: TRBJ1-4; d_gene: -; v_gene: TRBV11-2
CDR3nt: TGCGCCAGCAGCTTCAAGGGGGGCCCCTACAATGAGCAGTTCTTC; CDR3aa: CASSFKGGPYNEQFF; abundance: once; j_gene: TRBJ2-1; d_gene: -; v_gene: TRBV5-1
CDR3nt: TGCAGCGTGGGGACAGGGACTAGCACAGATACGCAGTATTTT; CDR3aa: CSVGTGTSTDTQYF; abundance: -; j_gene: TRBJ2-3; d_gene: TRBD1; v_gene: TRBV29-1
CDR3nt: TGCGCCAGCAGCATGGGGACTTCCTCCGCGAACACCGGGGAGCTGTTTTTT; CDR3aa: CASSMGTSSANTGELFF; abundance: many; j_gene: TRBJ2-2; d_gene: -; v_gene: TRBV5-1
CDR3nt: TGCAGTGCTAGGGGGGACAGGGTGAACACTGAAGCTTTCTTT; CDR3aa: CSARGDRVNTEAFF; abundance: few; j_gene: TRBJ1-1; d_gene: TRBD1; v_gene: TRBV20-1
CDR3nt: TGTGCCAGCAGCTTCGTAGTGGGTGGAGTCGGGGAGCTGTTTTTT; CDR3aa: CASSFVVGGVGELFF; abundance: -; j_gene: TRBJ2-2; d_gene: -; v_gene: TRBV11-2
CDR3nt: TGCGCCAGCAGCCAAGATAGGGCGAACAATGGGCAGTTCTTC; CDR3aa: CASSQDRANNGQFF; abundance: few; j_gene: TRBJ2-1; d_gene: -; v_gene: TRBV4-3
CDR3nt: TGTGCCAGCGATGACTACCCGACAGGCGATTATGAAAAACTGTTTTTT; CDR3aa: CASDDYPTGDYEKLFF; abundance: -; j_gene: TRBJ1-4; d_gene: -; v_gene: TRBV12-3/TRBV12-4
CDR3nt: TGTGCCAGCCGCCATAGGACTAGCGGGATTAACACCGGGGAGCTGTTTTTT; CDR3aa: CASRHRTSGINTGELFF; abundance: -; j_gene: TRBJ2-2; d_gene: TRBD2; v_gene: TRBV6-5
CDR3nt: TGTGCCAGCAGCCGTGATCTTTTCGCCGCCGGGACCCAGTACTTC; CDR3aa: CASSRDLFAAGTQYF; abundance: few; j_gene: TRBJ2-5; d_gene: -; v_gene: TRBV5-4
CDR3nt: TGCGCCAGCAGCCGGACTCTTGCAACTAATGAAAAACTGTTTTTT; CDR3aa: CASSRTLATNEKLFF; abundance: few; j_gene: TRBJ1-4; d_gene: -; v_gene: TRBV5-1
CDR3nt: TGTGCCACGGGGCAGCGTGGGGCCAACGTCCTGACTTTC; CDR3aa: CATGQRGANVLTF; abundance: -; j_gene: TRBJ2-6; d_gene: -; v_gene: TRBV2
CDR3nt: TGTGCCAGCAGGCCCATTAGCGGGGGCTCCTACAATGAGCAGTTCTTC; CDR3aa: CASRPISGGSYNEQFF; abundance: -; j_gene: TRBJ2-1; d_gene: TRBD2; v_gene: TRBV11-2
CDR3nt: TGCAGCGTTGAAAGGGGGGGGCAGGTGGATGAGCAGTTCTTC; CDR3aa: CSVERGGQVDEQFF; abundance: -; j_gene: TRBJ2-1; d_gene: -; v_gene: TRBV29-1
CDR3nt: TGTGCCAGCTTTGGGTCCCGCAACACAGATACGCAGTATTTT; CDR3aa: CASFGSRNTDTQYF; abundance: -; j_gene: TRBJ2-3; d_gene: -; v_gene: TRBV18
CDR3nt: TGTGCCAGCAGTTTGGCGACAGGGAACACTGAAGCTTTCTTT; CDR3aa: CASSLATGNTEAFF; abundance: few; j_gene: TRBJ1-1; d_gene: -; v_gene: TRBV28
CDR3nt: TGTGCCACCAGTGAAGCCGGGCTCACCGGGGAGCTGTTTTTT; CDR3aa: CATSEAGLTGELFF; abundance: few; j_gene: TRBJ2-2; d_gene: -; v_gene: TRBV24-1
CDR3nt: TGCGCCAGCAGCTTTCTGAAGAGCTCCTACAATGAGCAGTTCTTC; CDR3aa: CASSFLKSSYNEQFF; abundance: few; j_gene: TRBJ2-1; d_gene: -; v_gene: TRBV5-1
CDR3nt: TGTGCCAGCAGCCAAGATCCCAGGTGGGACGGCTACACCTTC; CDR3aa: CASSQDPRWDGYTF; abundance: few; j_gene: TRBJ1-2; d_gene: -; v_gene: TRBV14
CDR3nt: TGCGCCAGCAGCGTAATAGCTAAAACTGAAGCTTTCTTT; CDR3aa: CASSVIAKTEAFF; abundance: few; j_gene: TRBJ1-1; d_gene: -; v_gene: TRBV5-1
CDR3nt: TGCGCCAGCAGCCCGGACATGACAGGGAGACGCCAACAAGAGACCCAGTACTTC; CDR3aa: CASSPDMTGRRQQETQYF; abundance: few; j_gene: TRBJ2-5; d_gene: TRBD1; v_gene: TRBV5-1
CDR3nt: TGTGCCAGCAGCTTTCTGACAGGGCGAAGTCCGGGGGAGCTGTTTTTT; CDR3aa: CASSFLTGRSPGELFF; abundance: few; j_gene: TRBJ2-2; d_gene: TRBD1; v_gene: TRBV7-8
CDR3nt: TGTGCCAGCAGCTTCCGCGGACTAGCGAGGTACGAGCAGTACTTC; CDR3aa: CASSFRGLARYEQYF; abundance: few; j_gene: TRBJ2-7; d_gene: TRBD2; v_gene: TRBV7-2
CDR3nt: TGTGCCAGCAGTTCTAGCGGGGGGGCGTCGACTGAGCAGTTCTTC; CDR3aa: CASSSSGGASTEQFF; abundance: few; j_gene: TRBJ2-1; d_gene: TRBD2; v_gene: TRBV6-5
CDR3nt: TGTGCCACCAACATCGGGACAGACTATGGCTACACCTTC; CDR3aa: CATNIGTDYGYTF; abundance: -; j_gene: TRBJ1-2; d_gene: TRBD1; v_gene: TRBV6-1
CDR3nt: TGTGCCAGTAGTAAATTTGGACAATCCTACGAGCAGTACTTC; CDR3aa: CASSKFGQSYEQYF; abundance: many; j_gene: TRBJ2-7; d_gene: -; v_gene: TRBV19
CDR3nt: TGTGCCAGCAGCCTCGGGGGAGGGGGAGTAGGAGAGACCCAGTACTTC; CDR3aa: CASSLGGGGVGETQYF; abundance: -; j_gene: TRBJ2-5; d_gene: -; v_gene: TRBV7-8
CDR3nt: TGTGCCAGCTCACCACGGAACCGGGCACACACCGGGGAGCTGTTTTTT; CDR3aa: CASSPRNRAHTGELFF; abundance: few; j_gene: TRBJ2-2; d_gene: -; v_gene: TRBV18
CDR3nt: TGTGCCAGCAGCCCCAGACTAGGAACCGGGGAGCTGTTTTTT; CDR3aa: CASSPRLGTGELFF; abundance: -; j_gene: TRBJ2-2; d_gene: -; v_gene: TRBV14
CDR3nt: TGTGCCAGCTCAGCCGGGACAGATAACACTGAAGCTTTCTTT; CDR3aa: CASSAGTDNTEAFF; abundance: many; j_gene: TRBJ1-1; d_gene: TRBD1; v_gene: TRBV18
CDR3nt: TGTGCCATCAGTGTGGGGATCACCTACAATGAGCAGTTCTTC; CDR3aa: CAISVGITYNEQFF; abundance: many; j_gene: TRBJ2-1; d_gene: -; v_gene: TRBV10-3
CDR3nt: TGTGCCAGCAGGCAAGGGGAGGGTGCGGTGGTAAATTCACCCCTCCACTTT; CDR3aa: CASRQGEGAVVNSPLHF; abundance: many; j_gene: TRBJ1-6; d_gene: -; v_gene: TRBV7-8
CDR3nt: TGTGCCAGCAGCGTCGGGGGCGCCGGCGCCACCTACGAGCAGTACTTC; CDR3aa: CASSVGGAGATYEQYF; abundance: -; j_gene: TRBJ2-7; d_gene: -; v_gene: TRBV9
CDR3nt: TGCAGCGTTGAGGGGTACACTGAAGCTTTCTTT; CDR3aa: CSVEGYTEAFF; abundance: few; j_gene: TRBJ1-1; d_gene: -; v_gene: TRBV29-1
CDR3nt: TGTGCCAGCAGCTTATTAAGGCTAGCGGGAGACACCGGGGAGCTGTTTTTT; CDR3aa: CASSLLRLAGDTGELFF; abundance: few; j_gene: TRBJ2-2; d_gene: TRBD2; v_gene: TRBV7-2
CDR3nt: TGCAGTGCTAGCGACCAGGGAGAGACCCAGTACTTC; CDR3aa: CSASDQGETQYF; abundance: -; j_gene: TRBJ2-5; d_gene: -; v_gene: TRBV20-1